This entry lists 11 T cell receptor beta chains sequenced from one sample in a study of cytomegalovirus exposure and HLA in healthy donors. A multiplex PCR was run with 60 Vbeta primers and 13 Jbeta primers. The repertoire was sequenced with immunoSEQ multiplex PCR; TCRdb's copy has only in-frame clones and lacks some. The top ten clones hold 1% to 1.5% of a sample with 110,000 to 150,000 clones, 55% to 80% of them seen once. The specimen sequenced was PBMCs. These receptor sequences come from a woman between 40 and 55 years old in good health and CMV-seronegative.

The rearrangement joins TRBV6-5 to TRBJ1-5; D is possibly TRBD1 (6 bases). CDR3 length: 13 residues. The ends were cut back, 5 bases at V and 1 base at J, with 6 bases in the middle. The germline gives CDR1 MNHEY, CDR2 SVGAGI. The CDR3 DNA is TGTGCCAGCAGTGACAGGAGCAATCAGCCCCAGCATTTT. Translating gives CASSDRSNQPQHF.

The genes are TRBV4-2 and TRBJ2-5, with 7 bases lining up with TRBD2. The CDR3 runs to 20 residues. The germline V gene encodes CDR1 LGHNA and CDR2 YNFKEQ. The junction had 19 bases not matched to a gene; V was cut back by 1 base and J by 2 bases. The CDR3 DNA reads as TGTGCCAGCAGCCAAGCACCAGGGTTGGACGGGGGGAGCTCGCAAGAGACCCAGTACTTC. This encodes CASSQAPGLDGGSSQETQYF.

The CDR3 nucleotides read TGTGCCAGCAGCGTAGGTTCTTTCAAGGGGGGGGAGCTGTTTTTT. Amino acids: CASSVGSFKGGELFF. The chain has TRBV9 and TRBJ2-2; D may be TRBD1 (5 bases). Trimming left V 0 bases short and J 8 bases short, with 14 bases between. CDR1 and CDR2 from the germline V gene are SGDLS and YYNGEE. The CDR3 totals 15 residues.

The chain employs TRBV19 and TRBJ2-1, with TRBD2 matching over 13 bases. The CDR3 has 16 amino acids. Germline-derived CDR1 and CDR2 are LNHDA and SQIVND (reference sequence). V was clipped by 4 bases and J by 7 bases; unmatched bases: 7. This CDR3 is CASSRLAGGAANEQFF. DNA of the CDR3: TGTGCCAGTAGTAGACTAGCGGGGGGCGCTGCGAATGAGCAGTTCTTC.

The rearrangement links TRBV19 to TRBJ1-5, with D possibly matching TRBD1 (6 bases). V lost 6 bases and J 3 bases, leaving 9 bases between the germline ends. The CDR3 is 13 amino acids. Germline V CDR1 and CDR2: LNHDA, SQIVND (reference sequence). The CDR3: CASSQGINQPQHF. In nucleotides, the CDR3 is TGTGCCAGTAGCCAGGGGATCAATCAGCCCCAGCATTTT.

The table lists this clone with a count of one. CDR3 DNA: TGTGCCAGCAGTCCCACTGCGGGGGGCGGTCCACCCCTCCACTTT. This codes for CASSPTAGGGPPLHF. This sequence joins TRBV6-4 and TRBJ1-6, with D possibly TRBD1 on 6 matching bases. V gave up 5 bases and J gave up 11 bases, with 19 bases separating them. CDR1 is MRHNA and CDR2 is SNTAGT in the germline V gene. CDR3 length: 15 residues.

CDR3 sequence: CASSYQGQESYGYTF. The CDR3 nucleotides read TGTGCCAGCAGTTACCAAGGACAGGAATCTTATGGCTACACCTTC. The chain carries TRBV6-5 and TRBJ1-2; 7 bases fit TRBD1. CDR3 length: 15 residues. Trimming took 2 bases from V and 5 from J; bases not matched to a gene: 8. Per germline, CDR1 MNHEY and CDR2 SVGAGI.

This clone was counted only a few times. V usage is TRBV4-1 and J usage is TRBJ2-1; no clear D. V was shortened by 0 bases and J by 4 bases, with 13 bases between the two germline ends. The CDR3 consists of 16 residues. Germline lookup yields CDR1 MGHRA and CDR2 YSYEKL. The CDR3 loop is CASSQDPPEQYNEQFF. The CDR3 bases are TGCGCCAGCAGCCAAGATCCCCCCGAGCAATACAATGAGCAGTTCTTC.

The gene calls are TRBV9 and TRBJ1-1; no clear D. Germline-derived CDR1 and CDR2 are SGDLS and YYNGEE. Trimming shortened V by 0 bases and J by 6 bases, and 9 bases separated the two germline ends. This CDR3 spans 13 amino acids. The DNA for the CDR3 is TGTGCCAGCAGCGTAGGGTCCCGGGCTGAAGCTTTCTTT. It encodes CASSVGSRAEAFF.

The chain combines TRBV4-1 with TRBJ2-1, with D hard to call. V was pared by 0 bases and J by 10 bases, with 4 bases between. Per the germline V gene, CDR1 is MGHRA and CDR2 is YSYEKL. The length of the CDR3 is 11 residues. The CDR3 DNA follows: TGCGCCAGCAGCCAAGAACGGGAGCAGTTCTTC. Protein product: CASSQEREQFF.

This sequence joins TRBV9 and TRBJ1-2; 7 bases are a match to TRBD1. The length of the CDR3 is 14 residues. V was pared by 0 bases and J by 4 bases, with 3 bases of the junction left unmatched. Germline V lookup: CDR1 SGDLS, CDR2 YYNGEE. CDR3 amino acids: CASSVAGTVYGYTF. For the CDR3, the DNA is TGTGCCAGCAGCGTAGCAGGGACAGTCTATGGCTACACCTTC.